These 22 T cell receptor beta chains were all obtained from the same sample, sequenced in a study of T cell repertoires in cytomegalovirus infection. What these receptors recognize is not known. One entry per CDR3 protein, called by TCRdb with MiXCR from the reads. The table shows roughly 990,000 distinct CDR3 sequences, with approximately 33% occurring only once. The material was cultured CD8+ T cells from PBMCs, obtained from culture after CMV antigen stimulation. The receptor set was obtained from a human donor in good health (CMV status not recorded). Some clones in this sample may be carry-over from other donors' samples.

This clonotype was seen a few times. V usage is TRBV9 and J usage is TRBJ1-1; the match to TRBD1 covers 8 bases. Germline V gene lookup returns CDR1 SGDLS and CDR2 YYNGEE. J was trimmed by 1 base and V by 0 bases; bases with no gene match: 8. This CDR3 is 17 amino acids long. The CDR3 DNA reads TGTGCCAGCAGCGTAGACAGGGGGATTCCGCAGAACACTGAAGCTTTCTTT. As protein: CASSVDRGIPQNTEAFF. Supplemented by reference TRBV9 and TRBJ1-1, the full variable domain reads DSGVTQTPKHLITATGQRVTLRCSPRSGDLSVYWYQQSLDQGLQFLIQYYNGEERAKGNILERFSAQQFPDLHSELNLSSLELGDSALYFCASSVDRGIPQNTEAFFGQGTRLTVV.

The chain recombines TRBV2 with TRBJ2-3; D gene ambiguous. Germline-derived CDR1 and CDR2 are SNHLY and FYNNEI. The CDR3 sequence is 12 residues long. Trimming left V 9 bases short and J 2 bases short, with 9 bases between. CDR3 nucleotides: TGTGCCAGAAGGACGGCCACAGATACGCAGTATTTT. It yields the protein CARRTATDTQYF.

This clonotype occurred many times. The rearrangement links TRBV6-5 to TRBJ2-2; the D gene is possibly TRBD1 (5 bases). The V gene's germline CDR1 is MNHEY and CDR2 SVGAGI. V was trimmed by 2 bases and J by 2 bases, leaving 9 bases between them. The CDR3 runs to 15 residues. The CDR3 region is CASSYADRNTGELFF. CDR3 nucleotide sequence: TGTGCCAGCAGTTACGCTGACAGAAACACCGGGGAGCTGTTTTTT.

This clonotype was seen many times. This sequence joins TRBV12-3 or TRBV12-4 and TRBJ2-7; D not certain. V was pared by 5 bases and J by 2 bases, with 10 bases between. The CDR3 runs 13 residues. The CDR3 DNA reads TGTGCCAGCAGTCTCCTGGCCACCTACGAGCAGTACTTC. It encodes CASSLLATYEQYF.

CDR3 bases: TGTGCCACCAGCAGAGATCGGCAGGCGTATTATGGCTACACCTTC. The encoded protein is CATSRDRQAYYGYTF. V and J are TRBV15 and TRBJ1-2; D unresolved. V lost 0 bases to trimming and J lost 5 bases, with 13 bases between them. This CDR3 spans 15 amino acids. Looked up from germline, CDR1 is LNHNV and CDR2 is YYDKDF (reference sequence).

This clonotype has at least ten counts. The genes are TRBV7-9 and TRBJ2-2; D unresolved. V lost 5 bases and J lost 1, with 14 bases in between. Germline CDR1 SEHNR, CDR2 FQNEAQ (reference sequence). The CDR3 length is 16 residues. The CDR3 loop is CASSTGVEENTGELFF. The CDR3 nucleotides read TGTGCCAGCAGCACTGGGGTCGAGGAGAACACCGGGGAGCTGTTTTTT.

This clonotype has only a few counts. The chain recombines TRBV20-1 with TRBJ2-3; possible D gene TRBD1, 6 bases. The ends were cut back, 6 bases at V and 2 bases at J, with 18 bases in the middle. The CDR3 extends over 15 amino acids. The germline gives CDR1 DFQATT, CDR2 SNEGSKA (reference sequence). In DNA, the CDR3 is TGCAGTGCGATACAGGGTAATACAGTCACAGATACGCAGTATTTT. It specifies CSAIQGNTVTDTQYF.

The CDR3 DNA sequence: TGTGCCAGCAGCCTAGTGGACGGTGCTGAAGCTTTCTTT. It codes for CASSLVDGAEAFF. The J gene is TRBJ1-1, the V gene TRBV11-3, with D unresolved. This CDR3 contains 13 residues. CDR1 is SGHNT and CDR2 is YENEEA in the germline V gene. V lost 5 bases, J lost 6 bases, and 13 bases lay in between.

This clonotype was seen a handful of times. CDR3 loop: CASSFGQFAGELFF. Here the CDR3 DNA reads TGTGCCAGCAGTTTCGGACAGTTCGCCGGGGAGCTGTTTTTT. This rearrangement joins TRBV27 to TRBJ2-2; a possible D gene is TRBD1 (6 bases). Trimming pared 3 bases from V and 6 bases from J, leaving 11 bases between. The CDR3 loop spans 14 amino acids. Germline V CDR1 and CDR2: MNHEY, SMNVEV (reference sequence).

This rearrangement joins TRBV27 to TRBJ2-3, with 8 positions matching TRBD2. CDR3 length: 17 residues. Germline CDR1 is MNHEY and CDR2 is SMNVEV (reference sequence). Unmatched junction bases numbered 20, after V lost 8 bases and J lost 7 bases. CDR3 coding DNA: TGTGCCAGCGCCCCCCCAACGGGGGGGCCCTTTGTTAATACGCAGTATTTT. Translating gives CASAPPTGGPFVNTQYF.

This clonotype was counted a few times. The gene calls are TRBV12-3 or TRBV12-4 and TRBJ1-2; D is unclear. The CDR3 loop spans 13 amino acids. V gave up 3 bases and J gave up 8 bases, with 13 bases separating them. CDR3 region: CASSFSSLWGYTF. The CDR3 coding sequence is TGTGCCAGCAGTTTTAGCAGTTTATGGGGCTACACCTTC.

The chain recombines TRBV9 with TRBJ2-3; TRBD1 is a possible D gene (6 bases). V was cut by 7 bases and J by 2 bases, with 11 bases left in between. Per germline, CDR1 SGDLS and CDR2 YYNGEE. CDR3 length equals 13 residues. In DNA form, the CDR3 reads TGTGCCAGCTTAGACAGGTACACAGATACGCAGTATTTT. Residues: CASLDRYTDTQYF.

Written as DNA, the CDR3 is TGTGCCAGTAGTAAGACAGGGGGAAATGGCTACACCTTC. Its protein is CASSKTGGNGYTF. The V call is TRBV19, the J call TRBJ1-2; 9 positions agree with TRBD1. This CDR3 is built from 13 residues. V dropped 4 bases and J dropped 6; count of bases not matched to a gene: 3. CDR1 and CDR2 from the germline V gene are LNHDA and SQIVND (reference sequence).

The rearrangement links TRBV10-3 to TRBJ1-2; D may be TRBD1 (6 bases). The CDR3 loop spans 14 amino acids. Trimming left V 1 base short and J 3 bases short, with 9 bases between. Germline lookup yields CDR1 ENHRY and CDR2 SYGVKD. The CDR3 bases are TGTGCCATCAGTGAGTTGGGGGCCTACTATGGCTACACCTTC. Its protein is CAISELGAYYGYTF.

This clonotype was observed at least ten times. The genes are TRBV5-5 and TRBJ2-7; D might be TRBD2 (5 bases). This CDR3 comprises 14 residues. Germline CDR1 reads SGHKS; CDR2 reads YYEKEE (reference sequence). Trimming left V 2 bases short and J 3 bases short, with 12 bases between. CDR3 residues: CASSLGGYYYEQYV. The CDR3 DNA is TGTGCCAGCAGCTTAGGAGGATACTACTACGAGCAGTACGTC.

The chain uses TRBV19 and TRBJ1-5; TRBD1 might be the D (6 bases). V was clipped by 10 bases and J by 3 bases, with 10 bases between them. The CDR3 spans 12 residues. In germline, CDR1 is LNHDA, CDR2 SQIVND (reference sequence). Here the CDR3 DNA reads TGTGCCACCGGGACACTCAATCAGCCCCAGCATTTT. Translating it yields CATGTLNQPQHF. The whole variable domain, remainder taken from reference TRBV19 and TRBJ1-5, is DGGITQSPKYLFRKEGQNVTLSCEQNLNHDAMYWYRQDPGQGLRLIYYSQIVNDFQKGDIAEGYSVSREKKESFPLTVTSAQKNPTAFYLCATGTLNQPQHFGDGTRLSIL.

The table lists this clonotype with a few counts. J is TRBJ1-2 and V is TRBV7-2; possible D gene TRBD1, 5 bases. Germline V gives CDR1 SGHTA, CDR2 FQGNSA. CDR3 length: 15 amino acids. The V end was cut by 1 base, the J end by 4 bases, with 13 bases between. The CDR3 sequence is CASSLEGGTVYGYTF. DNA of the CDR3: TGTGCCAGCAGCTTAGAGGGAGGGACGGTCTATGGCTACACCTTC.

Only a few counts were recorded for this clonotype. This sequence joins TRBV24-1 and TRBJ2-3; maybe TRBD2 (5 bases). Germline V gene data show CDR1 as KGHDR and CDR2 as SFDVKD. V was pared by 6 bases and J by 5 bases, with 11 bases between. The length of the CDR3 is 13 residues. The CDR3 region has the DNA TGTGCCACCAGTTTAACGGGAAGAGATACGCAGTATTTT. Translation: CATSLTGRDTQYF.

This clonotype has only a few counts. The rearrangement joins TRBV19 to TRBJ2-2, with D uncertain. Trimming took off 7 bases at V and 6 bases at J, with 9 bases between the two ends. Germline CDR1 is LNHDA and CDR2 is SQIVND (reference sequence). This CDR3 has 12 residues. The CDR3 nucleotides are TGTGCCAGTAACGACGGCCCCGGGGAGCTGTTTTTT. Residues: CASNDGPGELFF.

This clonotype was counted at least ten times. The genes are TRBV7-8 and TRBJ2-7, with D tentatively TRBD2 (5 bases). Trimming shortened V by 5 bases and J by 0 bases, and 14 bases separated the two germline ends. Germline V gene sequence: CDR1 SGHVS, CDR2 FQNEAQ. There are 15 residues in the CDR3. The CDR3 here is CASSLVEDSSYEQYF. For the CDR3, the DNA is TGTGCCAGCAGCCTAGTGGAGGATAGCTCCTACGAGCAGTACTTC.

With respect to this clonotype: An end of the junction differs from the germline gene, which may be a read error. V usage is TRBV7-6 and J usage is TRBJ1-1, with 7 bases fitting TRBD1. Germline values: CDR1 SGHVS, CDR2 FNYEAQ. CDR3 size: 14 residues. CDR3 sequence: CVSSATGTVIEAFF. The CDR3 DNA sequence: TGTGTCAGCAGCGCCACCGGGACAGTAATTGAAGCTTTCTTT.

This clonotype was seen a handful of times. The chain carries TRBV29-1 and TRBJ1-2; 7 bases line up with TRBD1. Unmatched junction bases numbered 4, after V lost 3 bases and J lost 0 bases. CDR3 length: 14 amino acids. CDR1 is SQVTM and CDR2 is ANQGSEA in the germline V gene. The CDR3 loop reads CSVEGQPSNYGYTF. The CDR3 DNA reads as TGCAGCGTTGAGGGACAGCCCTCTAACTATGGCTACACCTTC.